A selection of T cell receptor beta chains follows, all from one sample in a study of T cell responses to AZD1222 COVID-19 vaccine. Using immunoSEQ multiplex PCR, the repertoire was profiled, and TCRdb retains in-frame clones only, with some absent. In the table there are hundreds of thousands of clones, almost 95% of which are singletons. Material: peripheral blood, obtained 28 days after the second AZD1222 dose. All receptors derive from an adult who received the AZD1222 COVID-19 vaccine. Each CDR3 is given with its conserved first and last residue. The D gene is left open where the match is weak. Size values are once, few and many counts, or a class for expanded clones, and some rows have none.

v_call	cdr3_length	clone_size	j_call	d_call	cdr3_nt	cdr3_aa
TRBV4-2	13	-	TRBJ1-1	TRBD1	TGTGCCAGCAGCCTTCCAGGGGGCACTGAAGCTTTCTTT	CASSLPGGTEAFF
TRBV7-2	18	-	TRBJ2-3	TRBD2	TGTGCCAGCAGCTTACGCACTAGCGGCGCCCACCCCACAGATACGCAGTATTTT	CASSLRTSGAHPTDTQYF
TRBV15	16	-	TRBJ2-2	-	TGTGCCACCAGCAGAGTCGGACAGTCTAACACCGGGGAGCTGTTTTTT	CATSRVGQSNTGELFF
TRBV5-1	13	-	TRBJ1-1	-	TGCGCCAGCAGCAGCCAGGTGGGGACTGAAGCTTTCTTT	CASSSQVGTEAFF
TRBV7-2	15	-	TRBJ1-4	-	TGTGCCAGCAGCAATAGCGGTAGCCTAGGCGAAAAACTGTTTTTT	CASSNSGSLGEKLFF
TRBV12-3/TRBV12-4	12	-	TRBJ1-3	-	TGTGCCAGCAGTTATACGGAGGGCACCATATATTTT	CASSYTEGTIYF
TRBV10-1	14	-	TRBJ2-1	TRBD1	TGCGCCAGCAGTAGGGGGCAACCTCACAATGAGCAGTTCTTC	CASSRGQPHNEQFF
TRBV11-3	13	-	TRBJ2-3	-	TGTGCCAGCAGCTTAGGAGGAGCAGATACGCAGTATTTT	CASSLGGADTQYF
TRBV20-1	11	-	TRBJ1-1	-	TGCAGTGCCTCCCGGGACTTTGAAGCTTTCTTT	CSASRDFEAFF
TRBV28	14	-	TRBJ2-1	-	TGTGCCAGCAGTTTTGAGCCAGCCTACAATGAGCAGTTCTTC	CASSFEPAYNEQFF
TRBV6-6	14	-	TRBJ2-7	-	TGTGCCAGCAGTCTCGGGCAGGGTGACAACGAGCAGTACTTC	CASSLGQGDNEQYF
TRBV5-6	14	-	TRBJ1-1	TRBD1	TGTGCCAGCAGCATAGGACAGGGGGACACTGAAGCTTTCTTT	CASSIGQGDTEAFF
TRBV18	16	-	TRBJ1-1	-	TGTGCCAGCTCACCAAGCCGGGGCGGGCTGAACACTGAAGCTTTCTTT	CASSPSRGGLNTEAFF
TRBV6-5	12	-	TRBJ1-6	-	TGTGCCAGCGGGCTCTATAATTCACCCCTCCACTTT	CASGLYNSPLHF
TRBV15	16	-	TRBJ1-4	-	TGTGCCACCAGCACCGGGACAAGTTCTAGGGATGAAAAACTGTTTTTT	CATSTGTSSRDEKLFF
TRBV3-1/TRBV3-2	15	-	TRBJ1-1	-	TGTGCCAGCAGCCAAAGGGGAGGAGGGAGGCCTGAAGCTTTCTTT	CASSQRGGGRPEAFF
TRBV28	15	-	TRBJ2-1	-	TGTGCCAGCAGTTTAGGGGGGTCCGCCTACAATGAGCAGTTCTTC	CASSLGGSAYNEQFF
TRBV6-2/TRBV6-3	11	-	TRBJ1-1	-	TGTGCCAGCAGTGGTTACACTGAAGCTTTCTTT	CASSGYTEAFF
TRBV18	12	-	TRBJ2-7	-	TGTGCCAGCTCACCTGACTCCTACGAGCAGTACTTC	CASSPDSYEQYF
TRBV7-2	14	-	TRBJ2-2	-	TGTGCCAGCAGACAGCGACAAGGGTTCGGGGAGCTGTTTTTT	CASRQRQGFGELFF
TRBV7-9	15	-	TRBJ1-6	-	TGTGCCAGCAGCTTAACCGACAGTACGGGTTCACCCCTCCACTTT	CASSLTDSTGSPLHF
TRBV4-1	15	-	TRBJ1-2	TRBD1	TGCGCCAGCAGCCACGGACAGGTGGCCCCTGGGGGCTACACCTTC	CASSHGQVAPGGYTF
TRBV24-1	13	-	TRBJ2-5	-	TGTGCCACCAGTGATGGGGAGGCGGAGACCCAGTACTTC	CATSDGEAETQYF
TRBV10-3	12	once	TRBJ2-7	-	TGTGCCATCGCTGAGGGTTCCTACGAGCAGTACTTC	CAIAEGSYEQYF
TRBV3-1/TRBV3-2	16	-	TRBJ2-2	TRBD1	TGTGCCAGCAGACGTGACAGGGGGCTGGACACCGGGGAGCTGTTTTTT	CASRRDRGLDTGELFF
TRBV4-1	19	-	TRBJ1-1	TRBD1	TGCGCCAGCAGCCAACCGGTGGTGGGACAGCGTCTCTTGAACACTGAAGCTTTCTTT	CASSQPVVGQRLLNTEAFF
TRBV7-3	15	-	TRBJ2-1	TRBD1	TGTGCCAGCAGCTTCGGACAGGGATCTTACAATGAGCAGTTCTTC	CASSFGQGSYNEQFF
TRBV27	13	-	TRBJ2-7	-	TGTGCCAGCAGTTTACAGCCCTCCTACGAGCAGTACTTC	CASSLQPSYEQYF
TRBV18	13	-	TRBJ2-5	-	TGTGCCAGCTCACCACCAGGGTTGGGGACCCAGTACTTC	CASSPPGLGTQYF
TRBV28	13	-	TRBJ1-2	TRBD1	TGTGCCAGCAGTTCGGGACAGGGTCTTGGCTACACCTTC	CASSSGQGLGYTF
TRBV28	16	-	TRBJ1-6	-	TGTGCCAGCAGTTTAGGGACGGGCTCCTATAATTCACCCCTCCACTTT	CASSLGTGSYNSPLHF
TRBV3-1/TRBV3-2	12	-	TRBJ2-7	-	TGTGCCAGCAGCCAGCAGACCTACGAGCAGTACTTC	CASSQQTYEQYF
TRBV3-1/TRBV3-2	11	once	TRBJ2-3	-	TGTGCCAGCAGCCAACTCGACCGGCAGTATTTT	CASSQLDRQYF
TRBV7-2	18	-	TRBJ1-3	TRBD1	TGTGCCAGCAGTTTTCCGGTACAGGGGCTAACCTCTGGAAACACCATATATTTT	CASSFPVQGLTSGNTIYF
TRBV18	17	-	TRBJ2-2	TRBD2	TGTGCCAGCTCACCATACACCGGACTAGCGGGGAGCGGGGAGCTGTTTTTT	CASSPYTGLAGSGELFF
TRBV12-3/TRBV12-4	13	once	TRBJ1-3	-	TGTGCCAGCAGAATGAGCTCTGGAAACACCATATATTTT	CASRMSSGNTIYF
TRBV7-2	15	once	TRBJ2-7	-	TGTGCCAGCAGCCCCGCCGCCGCGGGGTGGGACGGGCAGTACTTC	CASSPAAAGWDGQYF
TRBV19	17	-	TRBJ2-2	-	TGTGCCAGTAGTATCCAACAAATCCCTTCGAACACCGGGGAGCTGTTTTTT	CASSIQQIPSNTGELFF
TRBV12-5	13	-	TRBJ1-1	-	TGTGCTAGTGGCTACGACGGATCGGAAGAAGCTTTCTTT	CASGYDGSEEAFF
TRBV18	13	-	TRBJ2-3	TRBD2	TGTGCCAGCTCCCGGGCTAGCGGAGATACGCAGTATTTT	CASSRASGDTQYF
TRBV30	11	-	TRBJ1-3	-	TGTGCCTGGAGTGGTCGGGGGATCATATATTTT	CAWSGRGIIYF
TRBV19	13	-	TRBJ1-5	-	TGTGCCAGTAGTGCCTCAGGGTATCAGCCCCAGCATTTT	CASSASGYQPQHF
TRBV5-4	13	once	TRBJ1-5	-	TGTGCCAGCAGCGATGGGGGGGGTCAGCCCCAGCATTTT	CASSDGGGQPQHF
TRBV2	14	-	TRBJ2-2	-	TGTGCCAGCAGACAGCTGTTGAACACCGGGGAGCTGTTTTTT	CASRQLLNTGELFF
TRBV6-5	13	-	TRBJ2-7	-	TGTGCCAGCAGCCAGCCGGGGCCTTACGAGCAGTACTTC	CASSQPGPYEQYF
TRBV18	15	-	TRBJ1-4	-	TGTGCCAGCTCACCTGGGGGGGCAACTAATGAAAAACTGTTTTTT	CASSPGGATNEKLFF
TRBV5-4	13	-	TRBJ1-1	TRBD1	TGTGCCAGCAGCCCCGGACAGGGGGTCGGAGCTTTCTTT	CASSPGQGVGAFF
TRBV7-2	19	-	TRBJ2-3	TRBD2	TGTGCCAGCAGCTTAGCGTCCCTAGCGGGAGGTTCTAGCACAGATACGCAGTATTTT	CASSLASLAGGSSTDTQYF
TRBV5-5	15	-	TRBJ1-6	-	TGTGCCAGCAGCTTGGGGCCAGGGGTAGGGTCACCCCTCCACTTT	CASSLGPGVGSPLHF
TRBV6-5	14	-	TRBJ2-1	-	TGTGCCAGCATTCCCGGGACCTTAAACAATGAGCAGTTCTTC	CASIPGTLNNEQFF
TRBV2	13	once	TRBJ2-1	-	TGTGCCAGCAGTGGAGAGAATTACAATGAGCAGTTCTTC	CASSGENYNEQFF
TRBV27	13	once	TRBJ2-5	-	TGTGCCAGCAGTCGCCAGGGGAGGGAGACCCAGTACTTC	CASSRQGRETQYF
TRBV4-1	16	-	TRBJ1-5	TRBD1	TGCGCCAGCAGCCCTCGGACAGGGAAGGGCAATCAGCCCCAGCATTTT	CASSPRTGKGNQPQHF
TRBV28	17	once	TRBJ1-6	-	TGTGCCAGCAGTTCTCCCGGTCGGTCGCCCTATAATTCACCCCTCCACTTT	CASSSPGRSPYNSPLHF
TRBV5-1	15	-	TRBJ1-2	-	TGCGCCAGCAGCTTGGGACACCCGGACCCCTATGGCTACACCTTC	CASSLGHPDPYGYTF